The next 17 T cell receptor beta chains were all read from a single sample in a study of metastatic and nonmetastatic thyroid tumors. No treatment had been given to any patient before thyroid surgery. With MiXCR, TCRdb called clones anew from the PCR reads. The sample lists 85,000 to 100,000 clones; 9.5% to 15% were seen once. Sequenced sample: blood. These receptors came from a female donor with papillary thyroid cancer or a benign thyroid nodule (not recorded which). Some clones in this sample may be carry-over from other donors' samples.

Concerning this clone: A read error is possible here, since a much larger clone lies one base away. The CDR3 is CASSLRSVVGEKLFF. Written as DNA, the CDR3 is TGTGCCAGCAGCTTGCGGTCAGTGGTGGGTGAAAAACTGTTTTTT. The chain couples TRBV5-6 to TRBJ1-4, with D unresolved. V was cut by 1 base and J by 7 bases, with 14 bases left in between. The CDR3 extends over 15 amino acids. From germline, CDR1 is SGHDT and CDR2 YYEEEE.

At least ten counts were recorded for this clone. V gene TRBV12-3 or TRBV12-4 combines with J gene TRBJ1-3, with 9 bases identical to TRBD1. The CDR3 has 14 amino acids. The V gene end was trimmed by 5 bases and the J gene end by 6 bases; junction bases not matched to a gene: 5. The CDR3 protein is CASSRDRVENTIYF. The CDR3 region has the DNA TGTGCCAGCAGTAGGGACAGGGTGGAAAACACCATATATTTT.

This clone was counted at least ten times. The chain employs TRBV4-2 and TRBJ2-7; D unclear. There are 13 residues in the CDR3. Germline V gene data show CDR1 as LGHNA and CDR2 as YNFKEQ. With 1 base removed from V and 6 bases from J, the gap between germline ends came to 10 bases. CDR3 bases: TGTGCCAGCAGCCAAGGGGGTGGCTCCGAGCAGTACTTC. Its protein is CASSQGGGSEQYF.

This clone was seen at least ten times. The chain joins TRBV19 to TRBJ2-1; D is possibly TRBD2 (6 bases). The CDR3 covers 18 residues. Germline V CDR1 and CDR2: LNHDA, SQIVND (reference sequence). V lost 0 bases and J 7 bases, leaving 22 bases between the germline ends. The CDR3 bases are TGTGCCAGTAGTATAGATGGGAGAGGGCGCGGGGTGAGGAATGAGCAGTTCTTC. It translates to CASSIDGRGRGVRNEQFF. Combining the CDR3 with reference TRBV19 and TRBJ2-1 gives the whole variable domain DGGITQSPKYLFRKEGQNVTLSCEQNLNHDAMYWYRQDPGQGLRLIYYSQIVNDFQKGDIAEGYSVSREKKESFPLTVTSAQKNPTAFYLCASSIDGRGRGVRNEQFFGPGTRLTVL.

This clone was seen ten or more times. A much larger clone lies one base from this, so it may be a read error. Other DNA sequences in the sample encode the same CDR3. CDR3 DNA sequence: TGTGCCAGCAGCAAGTCGGACGTGCTCTCTGGAAACACCATATATTTT. Translation gives CASSKSDVLSGNTIYF. V and J are TRBV5-1 and TRBJ1-3; D remains ambiguous. Germline CDR1 reads SGHRS; CDR2 reads YFSETQ. This CDR3 spans 16 amino acids.

As DNA, the CDR3 is TGTGCCAGCAGTCCTTGGGGGACTAGCGTCTATGAGCAGTTCTTC. Its protein product is CASSPWGTSVYEQFF. V gene TRBV12-3 or TRBV12-4 combines with J gene TRBJ2-1; 10 nucleotides align to TRBD2. Losses at the gene ends were 5 bases for V and 8 bases for J; bases not matched to a gene: 9. The CDR3 length is 15 residues.

This clone was detected ten times or more. CDR3 sequence (DNA): TGCGCCAGCAGCCAACCGCAGAAAGGAGGCTACACCTTC. It is translated as CASSQPQKGGYTF. The chain has TRBV4-1 and TRBJ1-2, with D unclear. The germline CDR1 and CDR2 sequences are MGHRA and YSYEKL. The CDR3 loop spans 13 amino acids. Deletions cut 2 bases from V and 8 bases from J, with 12 bases between.

Comments on this clone: One end of the junction does not line up with germline, which may come from a read error. J is TRBJ2-1 and V is TRBV6-2 or TRBV6-3; TRBD1 matches at 8 bases. The CDR3 loop spans 16 amino acids. Germline V CDR1 and CDR2: MNHEY, SVGEGT. The CDR3 DNA is TGTGCCAGCAGCACCCCCGGGACAGGACCCTACAATGAGCAGTTATTC. It codes for CASSTPGTGPYNEQLF.

This clone showed up just a few times. A much larger clone differs by one base, so this may be a read error. Other nucleotide sequences from this sample produce the same CDR3. This chain links TRBV7-9 with TRBJ2-7; 8 bases are a match to TRBD1. CDR1 SEHNR and CDR2 FQNEAQ come from the germline V gene (reference sequence). The CDR3 has 14 amino acids. J was trimmed by 7 bases and V by 4 bases; bases with no gene match: 9. The CDR3 DNA is TGTGCCAGCAGCTCGCAGCAGGGGGCGGGAGAGCAGTACTTC. Encoded protein: CASSSQQGAGEQYF.

At least ten counts were recorded for this clone. Other DNA sequences of this sample code for an identical CDR3. The rearrangement links TRBV7-2 to TRBJ2-3; D remains ambiguous. Germline assignment: CDR1 SGHTA and CDR2 FQGNSA. The CDR3 spans 13 residues. V gave up 1 base and J gave up 4 bases, with 6 bases separating them. CDR3 bases: TGTGCCAGCAGCTTAGGTTTTCCAGATACGCAGTATTTT. This gives the protein CASSLGFPDTQYF.

This clone was seen repeatedly, ten times or more. The chain recombines TRBV2 with TRBJ2-1; TRBD2 aligns across 9 bases. The CDR3 is 14 amino acids. Germline CDR1 reads SNHLY; CDR2 reads FYNNEI. The junction had 2 bases not matched to a gene; V was cut back by 4 bases and J by 4 bases. CDR3 nucleotides: TGTGCCAGCAGTGGGCTAGCGGGGTACAATGAGCAGTTCTTC. This sequence encodes CASSGLAGYNEQFF. The variable domain in full, completed from reference TRBV2 and TRBJ2-1, reads EPEVTQTPSHQVTQMGQEVILRCVPISNHLYFYWYRQILGQKVEFLVSFYNNEISEKSEIFDDQFSVERPDGSNFTLKIRSTKLEDSAMYFCASSGLAGYNEQFFGPGTRLTVL.

Comment on this clone: A much larger clone lies a single base off, so this may be a read error. This rearrangement joins TRBV7-6 to TRBJ2-5; D unresolved. The germline gives CDR1 SGHVS, CDR2 FNYEAQ. This CDR3 region has 13 residues. V was cut by 4 bases and J by 3 bases, with 9 bases left in between. The CDR3, as DNA: TGTGCCAGCAGCTACCCCAATGAAGAGACCCAGTACTTC. Amino acids: CASSYPNEETQYF.

This clone was counted at least ten times. The chain uses TRBV11-2 and TRBJ2-3; a possible D gene is TRBD1 (6 bases). The germline V gene has CDR1 SGHAT and CDR2 FQNNGV. The V end lost 1 base, the J end lost 6 bases, and 11 bases lay between the germline ends. The CDR3 totals 14 residues. This CDR3 is CASSLGDTGDTQYF. CDR3 sequence (DNA): TGTGCCAGCAGCTTAGGGGACACGGGCGATACGCAGTATTTT.

There are many counts of this clone. V and J are TRBV5-1 and TRBJ2-7, with a tentative D call TRBD1 (5 bases). Germline V CDR1 and CDR2: SGHRS, YFSETQ. Trimming took 0 bases from V and 3 from J, leaving 7 bases between them. The CDR3 sequence is 13 residues long. The CDR3: CASSLGQLYEQYF. CDR3 nucleotides: TGCGCCAGCAGCTTGGGACAGCTCTACGAGCAGTACTTC.

This chain connects TRBV5-1 to TRBJ2-7, with D possibly matching TRBD2 (5 bases). Between the trimmed V and J ends, which lost 6 bases and 1 base, there was a span of 11 bases. The germline V gene encodes CDR1 SGHRS and CDR2 YFSETQ. The CDR3 has 13 residues. CDR3 coding DNA: TGCGCCAGCATCGTAGGACTGTCCTACGAGCAGTACTTC. Protein: CASIVGLSYEQYF.

This clone appeared many times. The chain combines TRBV25-1 with TRBJ2-1; 9 bases align to TRBD2. Germline values: CDR1 MGHDK, CDR2 SYGVNS. There are 16 residues in the CDR3. After removal of 5 bases from V and 9 bases from J, the junction contained 14 bases not matched to a gene. The CDR3 protein is CASSLGGRAQGAEQFF. DNA of the CDR3: TGTGCCAGCAGTTTGGGCGGGAGGGCCCAAGGCGCTGAGCAGTTCTTC. Variable domain in full (rest from reference TRBV25-1 and TRBJ2-1): EADIYQTPRYLVIGTGKKITLECSQTMGHDKMYWYQQDPGMELHLIHYSYGVNSTEKGDLSSESTVSRIRTEHFPLTLESARPSHTSQYLCASSLGGRAQGAEQFFGPGTRLTVL.

This clone showed up many times. The chain links TRBV7-2 to TRBJ2-7; D ambiguous. Trimming shortened V by 5 bases and J by 4 bases, and 9 bases separated the two germline ends. Germline loops: CDR1 SGHTA, CDR2 FQGNSA. CDR3 size: 12 residues. CDR3: CASSHTSYEQYF. The CDR3 nucleotides read TGTGCCAGCAGCCACACGTCTTACGAGCAGTACTTC.